This TCR beta chain stems from a study of T cell changes during pregnancy in multiple sclerosis. Germline values: CDR1 MNHNS, CDR2 SASEGT. The CDR3 has 16 residues. V was pared by 4 bases and J by 1 base, with 13 bases between. Sequenced by immunoSEQ multiplex PCR; TCRdb stores in-frame clones only, minus some. The sample consists of tens of thousands of clones, under 95% of them appearing once. This clonotype originated in a female donor with multiple sclerosis, enrolled in a pregnancy study. The source material was peripheral blood, sampled before pregnancy. The chain combines TRBV6-1 with TRBJ2-2, with D maybe TRBD2 (6 bases). The CDR3 is CASSGAGNLNTGELFF. The CDR3 coding sequence is TGTGCCAGCAGTGGGGCGGGAAACCTGAACACCGGGGAGCTGTTTTTT.